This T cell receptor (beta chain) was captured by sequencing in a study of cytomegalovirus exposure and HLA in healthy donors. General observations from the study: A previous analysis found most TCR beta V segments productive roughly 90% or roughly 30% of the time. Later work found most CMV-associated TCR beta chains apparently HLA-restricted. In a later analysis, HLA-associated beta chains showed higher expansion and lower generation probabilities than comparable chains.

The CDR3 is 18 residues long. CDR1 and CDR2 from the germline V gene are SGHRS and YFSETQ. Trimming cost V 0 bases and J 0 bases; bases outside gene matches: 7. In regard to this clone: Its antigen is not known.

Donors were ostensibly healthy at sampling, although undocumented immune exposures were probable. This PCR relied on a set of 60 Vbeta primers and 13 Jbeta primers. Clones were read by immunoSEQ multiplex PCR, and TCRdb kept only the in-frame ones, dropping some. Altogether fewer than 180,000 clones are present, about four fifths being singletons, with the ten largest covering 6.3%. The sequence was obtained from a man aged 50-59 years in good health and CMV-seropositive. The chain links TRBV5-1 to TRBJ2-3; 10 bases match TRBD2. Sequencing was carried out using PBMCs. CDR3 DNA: TGCGCCAGCAGCTTGGAACTAGCGGGACGAACCAGCACAGATACGCAGTATTTT. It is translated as CASSLELAGRTSTDTQYF.